A selection of T cell receptor beta chains follows, all from one sample in a study of OX40 agonist ivuxolimab in advanced cancers. Repertoires were generated with immunoSEQ multiplex PCR, while TCRdb's copy carries only in-frame clones and drops some. The table lists tens of thousands of clones, approximately 86% of them singletons. The material sequenced was CD4+ or CD8+ T cells sorted from blood, taken in a trial of the OX40 agonist ivuxolimab. The receptors were gathered from an adult with an advanced solid tumor such as melanoma, head and neck, liver or kidney cancer. Each CDR3 is given with its conserved first and last residue. D genes are given only for firm matches.

D gene: TRBD1
V gene: TRBV29-1
J gene: TRBJ2-6
CDR3 protein: CSVGGGRGGSGANVLTF

D gene: TRBD1
V gene: TRBV19
J gene: TRBJ2-1
CDR3 protein: CASSTPTGQGNEQFF

D gene: -
V gene: TRBV5-4
J gene: TRBJ1-4
CDR3 protein: CASSGPEGPANEKLFF

D gene: -
V gene: TRBV6-6
J gene: TRBJ2-3
CDR3 protein: CASSYTGSYTDTQYF

D gene: -
V gene: TRBV30
J gene: TRBJ1-1
CDR3 protein: CAWRAPKGEAFF

D gene: -
V gene: TRBV28
J gene: TRBJ1-2
CDR3 protein: CASSPRGGRYGYTF

D gene: -
V gene: TRBV19
J gene: TRBJ2-3
CDR3 protein: CASRWHRTDTQYF

D gene: -
V gene: TRBV7-6
J gene: TRBJ2-1
CDR3 protein: CASSLTGLEHNEQFF

D gene: -
V gene: TRBV21-1
J gene: TRBJ1-6
CDR3 protein: CASSGRDIDNSPLHF

D gene: -
V gene: TRBV7-2
J gene: TRBJ2-7
CDR3 protein: CASSGYVGYEQYF

D gene: -
V gene: TRBV20-1
J gene: TRBJ2-7
CDR3 protein: CSARESYEQYF

D gene: TRBD2
V gene: TRBV10-3
J gene: TRBJ2-3
CDR3 protein: CAISESPPGGLADTQYF

D gene: -
V gene: TRBV2
J gene: TRBJ2-5
CDR3 protein: CASSDNRVWTQETQYF

D gene: -
V gene: TRBV5-5
J gene: TRBJ1-1
CDR3 protein: CASSGWGGGAEAFF

D gene: TRBD2
V gene: TRBV4-2
J gene: TRBJ2-2
CDR3 protein: CASSRELAGSGELFF

D gene: TRBD1
V gene: TRBV7-2
J gene: TRBJ2-1
CDR3 protein: CASSFNRGHYNEQFF

D gene: -
V gene: TRBV7-9
J gene: TRBJ1-1
CDR3 protein: CASSMMGAEAFF

D gene: -
V gene: TRBV11-3
J gene: TRBJ2-2
CDR3 protein: CASSLRDTGELFF

D gene: -
V gene: TRBV7-6
J gene: TRBJ1-5
CDR3 protein: CASSLLGVHQPQHF

D gene: -
V gene: TRBV9
J gene: TRBJ1-2
CDR3 protein: CASSVVGGSYGYTF

D gene: -
V gene: TRBV9
J gene: TRBJ1-2
CDR3 protein: CASSVGQNYGYTF

D gene: -
V gene: TRBV13
J gene: TRBJ2-3
CDR3 protein: CASNLGPGGTDTQYF

D gene: -
V gene: TRBV19
J gene: TRBJ1-1
CDR3 protein: CASSIGLGTEAFF

D gene: -
V gene: TRBV5-4
J gene: TRBJ2-3
CDR3 protein: CASSLVSMDNTQYF

D gene: -
V gene: TRBV30
J gene: TRBJ2-3
CDR3 protein: CAWSGGAWGESTDTQYF

D gene: -
V gene: TRBV7-9
J gene: TRBJ2-4
CDR3 protein: CASSSRQGDKNIQYF

D gene: -
V gene: TRBV4-3
J gene: TRBJ2-7
CDR3 protein: CASSQGGRRDEQYF

D gene: -
V gene: TRBV2
J gene: TRBJ1-2
CDR3 protein: CASKSSGGEVNGYTF